These 17 T cell receptor beta chains were sequenced from one sample in a study of T cells in Graves' hyperthyroidism and ophthalmopathy. Amplification yielded TCR beta CDR3 regions, with RNA transcripts as the source. Using the HTBI primer set, a first-round RT-PCR was run on the TCR CDR3. TCRdb re-derived calls from the multiplex PCR reads in MiXCR, one entry per CDR3 protein. The data show 400,000 to 550,000 distinct CDR3 sequences, approximately 25% seen once. Material: blood. These receptors all come from a woman in her twenties or thirties with Graves' ophthalmopathy.

This clonotype has at least ten counts. The chain uses TRBV28 and TRBJ1-6; D might be TRBD1 (6 bases). Germline-derived CDR1 and CDR2 are MDHEN and SYDVKM. V lost 6 bases and J 3 bases, leaving 12 bases between the germline ends. CDR3 length: 15 amino acids. The CDR3 protein is CASRGPGDYNSPLHF. CDR3 DNA sequence: TGTGCCAGCAGGGGTCCAGGGGACTATAATTCACCCCTCCACTTT.

This clonotype was recorded at least ten times. This chain joins TRBV7-3 and TRBJ2-7; D may match TRBD1 or TRBD2 (6 bases each). Germline CDR1 reads SGHTA; CDR2 reads FQGTGA. V lost 1 base and J 4 bases, leaving 11 bases between the germline ends. The CDR3 covers 14 residues. This CDR3 reads CASSLMGGAYEQYF. CDR3 in DNA: TGTGCCAGCAGCTTAATGGGGGGCGCGTACGAGCAGTACTTC.

In its sample, this clonotype was seen a few times. The chain employs TRBV28 and TRBJ2-6; D unclear. Germline V gene sequence: CDR1 MDHEN, CDR2 SYDVKM. This CDR3 region has 13 residues. Trimming cost V 5 bases and J 3 bases, with 5 bases left between them. The CDR3 nucleotides are TGTGCCAGCAGTGATATTGGGGCCAACGTCCTGACTTTC. Translated: CASSDIGANVLTF.

This clonotype was picked up many times. V and J are TRBV20-1 and TRBJ2-5; 10 nucleotides agree with TRBD1. The V gene end was trimmed by 3 bases and the J gene end by 5 bases; junction bases not matched to a gene: 12. Germline CDR1 is DFQATT and CDR2 is SNEGSKA (reference sequence). The CDR3 runs 16 residues. CDR3 DNA: TGCAGTGCTAGCCTGGGACAGGGGTTTCGAGGGGAGACCCAGTACTTC. Residues: CSASLGQGFRGETQYF.

Regarding this clonotype: No conserved phenylalanine or tryptophan ends this CDR3, so it is likely a read error. The V gene is TRBV30, the J gene TRBJ1-6; 12 bases align to TRBD1. Germline CDR1 and CDR2: GTSNPN and SVGIG (reference sequence). V gave up 2 bases and J gave up 7 bases; unmatched junction bases: 9. This CDR3 comprises 17 residues. CDR3 sequence reads: CAWSLRRGQGANSPLHL. CDR3 coding DNA: TGTGCCTGGAGTCTCCGCCGGGGACAGGGGGCGAATTCACCCCTCCACCTT.

This clonotype appeared a few times. The V call is TRBV2, the J call TRBJ1-3, with 9 bases matching TRBD1. V shed 8 bases, J shed 4 bases, and the junction held 3 bases outside the gene matches. This CDR3 comprises 13 residues. Germline CDR1 and CDR2: SNHLY and FYNNEI. CDR3 DNA sequence: TGTGCCAGCGGGACAGGGATGGGAAACACCATATATTTT. Translating it yields CASGTGMGNTIYF.

V and J are TRBV19 and TRBJ1-1, with D unclear. Trimming took off 1 base at V and 5 bases at J, with 11 bases between the two ends. From germline, CDR1 is LNHDA and CDR2 SQIVND (reference sequence). There are 14 residues in the CDR3. The CDR3 bases are TGTGCCAGTAGTATAGTCGACTGGAATACTGAAGCTTTCTTT. It translates to CASSIVDWNTEAFF.

This clonotype was seen at least ten times. V and J are TRBV27 and TRBJ2-3, with 7 bases aligning to TRBD1. The length of the CDR3 is 17 residues. The J segment lost 0 bases and the V segment lost 5 bases, leaving 11 bases of the junction unmatched. Germline lookup yields CDR1 MNHEY and CDR2 SMNVEV (reference sequence). CDR3 residues: CASSPTRGKASTDTQYF. The CDR3 DNA sequence: TGTGCCAGCAGTCCAACCAGGGGGAAAGCTAGCACAGATACGCAGTATTTT.

The table lists this clonotype with many counts. The chain is built from TRBV6-1 and TRBJ1-5; D perhaps matches TRBD1 (6 bases). Per the germline V gene, CDR1 is MNHNS and CDR2 is SASEGT. The CDR3 contains 16 residues. Trimming took off 1 base at V and 4 bases at J, with 14 bases between the two ends. Here the CDR3 reads CASSEVYKGGNQPQHF. The DNA of the CDR3 is TGTGCCAGCAGTGAAGTATACAAGGGGGGGAATCAGCCCCAGCATTTT.

Only a few counts were recorded for this clonotype. One end of the junction is discordant with germline, which a read error may explain. The J gene is TRBJ2-4, the V gene TRBV7-2; 10 bases line up with TRBD1. The CDR3 covers 15 residues. Germline V lookup: CDR1 SGHTA, CDR2 FQGNSA. As DNA, the CDR3 is TGTGCCAGCAGCTCCTTGACAGGGGGCACAAACATTAAGTACTTC. Translated: CASSSLTGGTNIKYF. The full variable domain, rest sourced from reference TRBV7-2 and TRBJ2-4, is GAGVSQSPSNKVTEKGKDVELRCDPISGHTALYWYRQSLGQGLEFLIYFQGNSAPDKSGLPSDRFSAERTGGSVSTLTIQRTQQEDSAVYLCASSSLTGGTNIKYFGAGTRLSVL.

This clonotype showed up just a few times. This rearrangement joins TRBV9 to TRBJ1-1, with 7 bases fitting TRBD1. With 0 bases clipped from V and 0 bases from J, the junction kept 2 bases outside the gene matches. The CDR3 runs to 15 residues. Germline CDR1 and CDR2: SGDLS and YYNGEE. This chain's CDR3 is CASSVGGGMNTEAFF. CDR3 sequence (DNA): TGTGCCAGCAGCGTAGGAGGGGGCATGAACACTGAAGCTTTCTTT.

This clonotype was found a few times. This chain connects TRBV18 to TRBJ2-7, with D perhaps matching TRBD1 or TRBD2 (5 bases each). V lost 4 bases, J lost 1 base, and 14 bases lay in between. Germline V lookup: CDR1 KGHSH, CDR2 LQKENI. The CDR3 runs 15 residues. The CDR3 DNA is TGTGCCAGCTCACTTTATGCTGGGGGTTCCTACGAGCAGTACTTC. This codes for CASSLYAGGSYEQYF.

CDR3 sequence (DNA): TGCAGTGCTAGAGACGCCTTGAACACCGGGGAGCTGTTTTTT. This encodes CSARDALNTGELFF. The chain is built from TRBV20-1 and TRBJ2-2; D not resolved. The CDR3 is 14 amino acids. V was pared by 0 bases and J by 1 base, with 6 bases between. Per germline, CDR1 DFQATT and CDR2 SNEGSKA (reference sequence).

Comments on this clonotype: One end of the junction is discordant with germline, which a read error may explain. V is TRBV3-1 and J is TRBJ1-2; D gene uncertain. The CDR3 runs to 14 residues. Per germline, CDR1 LGHDT and CDR2 YNNKEL (reference sequence). DNA for the CDR3: TGTGCCAGCAGCCAACCGACGGACTTCTATGGCTGCACCTTC. Its protein product is CASSQPTDFYGCTF.

The rearrangement joins TRBV28 to TRBJ1-5, with D possibly TRBD1 on 6 matching bases. The CDR3 spans 15 residues. The V gene lost 6 bases and the J gene lost 1 base, with 13 bases spanning the gap. Germline V CDR1 and CDR2: MDHEN, SYDVKM. CDR3 protein: CASRETGHSNQPQHF. CDR3 nucleotide sequence: TGTGCCAGCAGGGAGACAGGCCACAGCAATCAGCCCCAGCATTTT.

J is TRBJ1-1 and V is TRBV20-1; 8 bases fit TRBD1. The CDR3 extends over 13 amino acids. Germline V gene lookup returns CDR1 DFQATT and CDR2 SNEGSKA (reference sequence). The junction had 8 bases not matched to a gene; V was cut back by 5 bases and J by 6 bases. The CDR3 loop is CSAYQTGESEAFF. The CDR3 bases are TGCAGTGCTTACCAGACAGGGGAATCTGAAGCTTTCTTT.

This clonotype was picked up many times. V gene TRBV29-1 combines with J gene TRBJ1-1; no clear D. Germline CDR1 SQVTM, CDR2 ANQGSEA. The CDR3 extends over 14 amino acids. V was shortened by 7 bases and J by 1 base, with 16 bases between the two germline ends. The CDR3 DNA is TGCAGCGCCTTCGGGGTTGGATCGAACACTGAAGCTTTCTTT. It translates to CSAFGVGSNTEAFF.